This passage covers 27 T cell receptor beta chains from one sample sequenced in a study of T cell clonotyping in hematopoietic cell transplantation. Assay used: immunoSEQ multiplex PCR; TCRdb lists only in-frame clones, some missing. Here the sample spans roughly 27,000 clones, approximately 96% being singletons. The specimen sequenced was peripheral blood mononuclear cells. The receptors were sampled from a man aged 50-60 years in good health. Some clones in this sample may be carry-over from other donors' samples.

This chain joins TRBV28 and TRBJ1-6; maybe TRBD1 (5 bases). Germline values: CDR1 MDHEN, CDR2 SYDVKM. The CDR3 is made up of 14 amino acids. Trimming pared 4 bases from V and 9 bases from J, leaving 13 bases between. The CDR3 region has the DNA TGTGCCAGCAGTTCAGGGACGGGGATTTCACCCCTCCACTTT. Its translation: CASSSGTGISPLHF.

V and J are TRBV28 and TRBJ1-1; D is unclear. CDR1 is MDHEN and CDR2 is SYDVKM in the germline V gene. With 6 bases removed from V and 1 base from J, the gap between germline ends came to 12 bases. The CDR3 spans 14 residues. CDR3 residues: CASRTNGPNTEAFF. The CDR3 DNA sequence: TGTGCCAGCAGGACAAACGGACCGAACACTGAAGCTTTCTTT.

This chain connects TRBV10-1 to TRBJ1-4; no clear D gene. Germline-derived CDR1 and CDR2 are WNHNN and SYGVQD (reference sequence). The CDR3 runs 14 residues. Trimming left V 0 bases short and J 5 bases short, with 7 bases between. In DNA, the CDR3 is TGCGCCAGCAGTGAGTCGACGGGAAATGAAAAACTGTTTTTT. Encoded protein: CASSESTGNEKLFF.

The chain joins TRBV11-2 to TRBJ2-3; TRBD1 matches 7 bases. Germline V gene sequence: CDR1 SGHAT, CDR2 FQNNGV. V was pared by 0 bases and J by 7 bases, with 7 bases of the junction left unmatched. The CDR3 is 15 amino acids. Here the CDR3 DNA reads TGTGCCAGCAGCTTAGATCGAGGGGGCAGGTATACGCAGTATTTT. Translation: CASSLDRGGRYTQYF. The full variable domain, its missing parts supplied by reference TRBV11-2 and TRBJ2-3, is EAGVAQSPRYKIIEKRQSVAFWCNPISGHATLYWYQQILGQGPKLLIQFQNNGVVDDSQLPKDRFSAERLKGVDSTLKIQPAKLEDSAVYLCASSLDRGGRYTQYFGPGTRLTVL.

The rearrangement uses TRBV7-2 and TRBJ1-6, with D hard to call. The CDR3 is 16 amino acids. The germline V gene has CDR1 SGHTA and CDR2 FQGNSA. The V end lost 2 bases, the J end lost 8 bases, and 16 bases lay between the germline ends. The DNA of the CDR3 is TGTGCCAGCAGCTTAACCTCGGCAGGCCGTTATTCACCCCTCCACTTT. Translating gives CASSLTSAGRYSPLHF.

The V and J genes are TRBV19 and TRBJ2-5; D is possibly TRBD2 (5 bases). The germline gives CDR1 LNHDA, CDR2 SQIVND (reference sequence). CDR3 size: 13 residues. V lost 5 bases, J lost 1 base, and 8 bases lay in between. This chain's CDR3 is CASSQRVQETQYF. The CDR3 DNA reads as TGTGCCAGTAGTCAGAGGGTCCAAGAGACCCAGTACTTC.

The chain combines TRBV18 with TRBJ2-7; perhaps TRBD2 as D (6 bases). CDR1 and CDR2 from the germline V gene are KGHSH and LQKENI. V lost 3 bases and J lost 7, with 22 bases in between. The CDR3 consists of 16 residues. CDR3 amino acids: CASSPSSGGGLSEQYF. The CDR3 DNA reads TGTGCCAGCTCACCTTCTTCCGGGGGTGGCCTGTCGGAGCAGTACTTC.

The rearrangement joins TRBV10-1 to TRBJ1-5; no firm D call. The CDR3 has 12 amino acids. The germline V gene has CDR1 WNHNN and CDR2 SYGVQD (reference sequence). Trimming pared 3 bases from V and 5 bases from J, leaving 5 bases between. The CDR3 DNA sequence: TGCGCCAGCAGTGAAAGCTATCAGCCCCAGCATTTT. Residues: CASSESYQPQHF.

This clone was detected only once. This rearrangement joins TRBV30 to TRBJ2-2, with D possibly matching TRBD1 (6 bases). Germline CDR1 is GTSNPN and CDR2 is SVGIG (reference sequence). The CDR3 covers 15 residues. Between the trimmed V and J ends, which lost 0 bases and 0 bases, there was a span of 8 bases. CDR3: CAWSVQGSNTGELFF. The CDR3 DNA reads TGTGCCTGGAGTGTACAGGGCTCGAACACCGGGGAGCTGTTTTTT.

For the CDR3, the DNA is TGTGCCAGCTCACCAACTTACAACAGGGAGGGAGAGCAGTACTTC. Its protein product is CASSPTYNREGEQYF. The V and J genes are TRBV18 and TRBJ2-7; perhaps TRBD2 as D (7 bases). CDR1 is KGHSH, CDR2 LQKENI, per germline. This CDR3 spans 15 amino acids. Trimming took 2 bases from V and 7 from J, leaving 18 bases between them. Full variable domain (missing parts from reference TRBV18 and TRBJ2-7): NAGVMQNPRHLVRRRGQEARLRCSPMKGHSHVYWYRQLPEEGLKFMVYLQKENIIDESGMPKERFSAEFPKEGPSILRIQQVVRGDSAAYFCASSPTYNREGEQYFGPGTRLTVT.

The chain combines TRBV19 with TRBJ1-5; TRBD1 matches at 8 bases. V was pared by 2 bases and J by 4 bases, with 4 bases of the junction left unmatched. Germline loops: CDR1 LNHDA, CDR2 SQIVND (reference sequence). This CDR3 spans 15 amino acids. The CDR3 region has the DNA TGTGCCAGTAGTATAACAGGGGGAAGTAATCAGCCCCAGCATTTT. Translation: CASSITGGSNQPQHF. The variable domain in full, with the rest retrieved from reference TRBV19 and TRBJ1-5, is DGGITQSPKYLFRKEGQNVTLSCEQNLNHDAMYWYRQDPGQGLRLIYYSQIVNDFQKGDIAEGYSVSREKKESFPLTVTSAQKNPTAFYLCASSITGGSNQPQHFGDGTRLSIL.

The rearrangement uses TRBV7-2 and TRBJ1-2; D is unclear. This CDR3 has 11 amino acids. CDR1 is SGHTA, CDR2 FQGNSA, per germline. V was shortened by 6 bases and J by 5 bases, with 7 bases between the two germline ends. The CDR3 sequence: CASRAQYGYTF. CDR3 DNA sequence: TGTGCCAGCAGGGCACAATATGGCTACACCTTC. The full variable domain, its missing parts supplied by reference TRBV7-2 and TRBJ1-2, is GAGVSQSPSNKVTEKGKDVELRCDPISGHTALYWYRQSLGQGLEFLIYFQGNSAPDKSGLPSDRFSAERTGGSVSTLTIQRTQQEDSAVYLCASRAQYGYTFGSGTRLTVV.

This chain links TRBV5-6 with TRBJ2-7, with a possible D match to TRBD1 (5 bases). V was shortened by 4 bases and J by 10 bases, with 15 bases between the two germline ends. Germline CDR1 and CDR2: SGHDT and YYEEEE. The CDR3 extends over 12 amino acids. For the CDR3, the DNA is TGTGCCAGCAGCCTGCGGCTACAGGCACAGTACTTC. Residues: CASSLRLQAQYF.

V usage is TRBV29-1 and J usage is TRBJ2-3; maybe TRBD1 (5 bases). The CDR3 is made up of 15 amino acids. The ends were cut back, 4 bases at V and 0 bases at J, with 14 bases in the middle. From germline, CDR1 is SQVTM and CDR2 ANQGSEA. The chain's CDR3 is CSVVGWGGSTDTQYF. CDR3 coding DNA: TGCAGCGTTGTGGGCTGGGGCGGTAGCACAGATACGCAGTATTTT.

The V and J genes are TRBV4-1 and TRBJ1-2; a weak D match, TRBD1 (6 bases). Trimming left V 0 bases short and J 10 bases short, with 15 bases between. From germline, CDR1 is MGHRA and CDR2 YSYEKL. The CDR3 contains 14 residues. This CDR3 is CASSQDPGALPYTF. In nucleotides, the CDR3 is TGCGCCAGCAGCCAAGATCCGGGGGCCCTCCCCTACACCTTC.

This clone was observed once. The V gene is TRBV2, the J gene TRBJ1-5; tentatively, D is TRBD1 (6 bases). Trimming took 4 bases from V and 6 from J, leaving 10 bases between them. The CDR3 covers 13 residues. Germline CDR1 is SNHLY and CDR2 is FYNNEI. CDR3: CASSGTESQPQHF. In nucleotides, the CDR3 is TGTGCCAGCAGTGGGACAGAAAGTCAGCCCCAGCATTTT.

The V call is TRBV27, the J call TRBJ2-7; D is ambiguous. Per germline, CDR1 MNHEY and CDR2 SMNVEV (reference sequence). This CDR3 is 12 amino acids long. V was cut by 0 bases and J by 4 bases, with 4 bases left in between. CDR3 nucleotides: TGTGCCAGCAGTTTATCGGGATACGAGCAGTACTTC. Encoded protein: CASSLSGYEQYF.

V and J are TRBV30 and TRBJ2-1; D is ambiguous. CDR1 GTSNPN and CDR2 SVGIG come from the germline V gene (reference sequence). Trimming removed 2 bases from V and 12 bases from J, with 17 bases in between. This CDR3 has 13 amino acids. Here the CDR3 DNA reads TGTGCCTGGAGTACCACGTTAGGAGTGAGGCAGTTCTTC. It encodes CAWSTTLGVRQFF.

This rearrangement joins TRBV9 to TRBJ1-5; D is undetermined. The CDR3 runs 16 residues. The ends were cut back, 3 bases at V and 2 bases at J, with 15 bases in the middle. The V gene's germline CDR1 is SGDLS and CDR2 YYNGEE. CDR3 in DNA: TGTGCCAGCAGCGCCGTACTCCGGAGGGGCAATCAGCCCCAGCATTTT. Amino acids: CASSAVLRRGNQPQHF.

The chain is built from TRBV7-2 and TRBJ1-5, with a tentative D call TRBD1 (5 bases). V lost 5 bases, J lost 6 bases, and 11 bases lay in between. This CDR3 spans 13 amino acids. Germline CDR1 is SGHTA and CDR2 is FQGNSA. The CDR3 loop is CASSPGNSQPQHF. In DNA, the CDR3 is TGTGCCAGCAGCCCAGGGAATAGTCAGCCCCAGCATTTT.

The V and J genes are TRBV30 and TRBJ1-2, with D unresolved. The CDR3 consists of 14 residues. Germline assignment: CDR1 GTSNPN and CDR2 SVGIG (reference sequence). Trimming shortened V by 2 bases and J by 7 bases, and 17 bases separated the two germline ends. The CDR3 reads CAWSIGRGFGGYTF. The CDR3 nucleotides are TGTGCCTGGAGTATAGGGAGAGGCTTCGGTGGCTACACCTTC.

The CDR3 DNA sequence: TGTGCCAGCAGCCTGCTGGGGGCAGGGTACTTC. Translating it yields CASSLLGAGYF. The chain recombines TRBV11-2 with TRBJ2-7; weak D call: TRBD1 (6 bases). Germline V CDR1 and CDR2: SGHAT, FQNNGV. The CDR3 is made up of 11 amino acids. V lost 5 bases to trimming and J lost 12 bases, with 14 bases between them.

The rearrangement uses TRBV7-2 and TRBJ2-2, with 10 nucleotides matching TRBD2. This CDR3 region has 17 residues. From germline, CDR1 is SGHTA and CDR2 FQGNSA. V lost 7 bases and J lost 5; bases outside the gene matches: 13. CDR3 in DNA: TGTGCCAGCACCCAGGGAGCGGGGACTAGCGATACCGGGGAGCTGTTTTTT. Its protein product is CASTQGAGTSDTGELFF.

The V gene is TRBV27, the J gene TRBJ1-1; possible D gene TRBD1, 5 bases. Germline CDR1 reads MNHEY; CDR2 reads SMNVEV (reference sequence). The CDR3 totals 15 residues. Between the trimmed V and J ends, which lost 6 bases and 0 bases, there was a span of 14 bases. The CDR3 bases are TGTGCCAGCAGCCCTCGGGGGACTATGAACACTGAAGCTTTCTTT. Its translation is CASSPRGTMNTEAFF.

The CDR3, as DNA: TGTGCCAGCAGCTCCGGCAGCCTCCCAGGCTACACCTTC. Translated: CASSSGSLPGYTF. This chain connects TRBV6-6 to TRBJ1-2, with no clear D. The V gene's germline CDR1 is MNHNY and CDR2 SVGAGI (reference sequence). With 6 bases removed from V and 8 bases from J, the gap between germline ends came to 16 bases. CDR3 size: 13 residues.

V gene TRBV6-5 combines with J gene TRBJ1-2; the match to TRBD1 covers 9 bases. Trimming removed 0 bases from V and 8 bases from J; junction bases left unmatched: 1. Germline lookup yields CDR1 MNHEY and CDR2 SVGAGI. The CDR3 spans 13 residues. CDR3 in DNA: TGTGCCAGCAGTTACTCCGGGACAGGGGGCTACACCTTC. The encoded protein is CASSYSGTGGYTF.

The V gene is TRBV4-3, the J gene TRBJ2-7; weak D call: TRBD2 (7 bases). The CDR3 loop spans 16 amino acids. Germline V CDR1 and CDR2: LGHNA, YSLEER. V shed 4 bases and J shed 6 bases, with 22 bases lying between them. CDR3 DNA: TGCGCCAGCAGCCTTATTAGGGGGGGCGATGGCCTCGAGCAGTACTTC. Its protein product is CASSLIRGGDGLEQYF.